This T cell receptor beta chain was sequenced in a study of blood T cell repertoires in COVID-19. About the research overall: From T cells, B-cell-depleted T cells, or PBMCs came the material, which was cDNA or gDNA.

The method was immunoSEQ multiplex PCR; TCRdb's version includes in-frame clones alone and lacks a portion of them. Among about 34,000 clones listed, over 90% were seen once. Per the germline V gene, CDR1 is MGHRA and CDR2 is YSYEKL. The CDR3 is made up of 16 amino acids. The V end lost 1 base, the J end lost 2 bases, and 11 bases lay between the germline ends. The chain joins TRBV4-1 to TRBJ2-2; D possibly corresponds to TRBD1 (5 bases). This clonotype originated in a human donor in a cohort sampled during active COVID-19. The sequenced sample consisted of peripheral blood. The CDR3 nucleotides are TGCGCCAGCAGCCAAGGCAGGGTTATTAACACCGGGGAGCTGTTTTTT. Its protein product is CASSQGRVINTGELFF.